This T cell receptor beta chain comes out of a study of tumor and adjacent non-tumor tissue in lung cancer (dated 2018 in TCRdb). At the level of the whole study: Of the cohort, around eleven patients had adenocarcinoma, 2 had squamous cell carcinoma and 1 had small cell lung cancer. Ages among the approximately 15 patients ranged from about 30 to 76 years, there were roughly 10 men and 5 women, and disease was at TNM stage I to III. Sequencing generated a total of 120 million or so productive TCRbeta reads, averaging about 4.17 million reads per sample. The study compared bulk TCRbeta repertoires between lung tumor tissue and matched distant non-tumor lung tissue from fewer than 18 lung cancer patients. TCRbeta CDR3 sequencing was performed on thirty paired specimens, with one tumor sample and one normal lung sample collected per patient.

For CDR1 and CDR2, the germline V gene lists SGHAT and FQNNGV. The V end loses 5 bases and the J end loses 2 bases, and a stretch of 12 bases separates them. Its CDR3 holds 14 amino acids, cysteine through phenylalanine. Only the CDR3 DNA stays, 42 bases, in frame from base 1. As for this clonotype: Its binding antigen is unknown. Base qualities are not provided; no much larger clone lies one nucleotide away.

Bulk unsorted tissue served as the source for RNA extraction, and RNA quality was assessed using a NanoDrop ND-1000 and an Agilent 2100. Distant non-tumor tissue taken more than 3 cm from the tumor edge was used as the normal lung sample. Newly diagnosed lung cancer patients without prior chemotherapy who had been admitted for thoracic surgery in China between August and November 2014 were enrolled as donors. The study excluded patients who had received radiotherapy or chemotherapy before or who had another cancer at the same time. Pieces of surgical tissue measuring roughly 1-2.2 cm3 were kept in RNAlater solution and held at -80 degrees C until needed. What the authors observed across the whole study: Tumor tissue showed significantly higher TCR diversity (inverse Simpson) than normal lung tissue, at about 410 vs 180 (P = 0.0075, Mann-Whitney U test). Peripheral blood was not sequenced, so blood TCRbeta repertoires in these lung cancer patients were not examined. Only about 15 patients were included in the cohort, and the need for larger samples and more detailed clinical data was noted by the authors. A significantly larger cumulative share of the repertoire was made up by the top 100 clones in normal lung than in tumor tissue. TCR diversity was significantly higher in younger patients, and higher tumor TCR diversity was associated with shorter overall and disease-free survival. The sequencing platform is not named in the methods, and unique molecular identifiers are not mentioned.

Libraries were prepared through multiplex PCR. TCRdb lists the instrument as Illumina HiSeq 2500. Following protocols modified from ARM-PCR, the researchers constructed TCRbeta libraries through three rounds of nested PCR with primers (Table S4). Before sequencing, PCR products in the 200-500 bp range were cut out of the gel and cleaned up using the QIAquick gel extraction kit. Per the original workflow: Trimmomatic was used to clean the reads, FLASH merged the cleaned reads into complete CDR3 sequences, and MiTCR assigned the sequences to V(D)J germline segments. Clonal diversity was calculated as the inverse Simpson's index using VDJtools. In-frame sequences without a premature stop codon were defined as productive reads. The public reads were quality trimmed at Q25 with fastp and then assembled into clones with MiXCR by TCRdb, keeping productive beta chains. Records with the same CDR3 protein are collapsed into one entry carrying the most frequent genes and DNA. TCRdb's processing, not the authors', yielded these V and J calls. For this sample there are 100,000 or so distinct CDR3 sequences; 65% appear just once. The ten top clones hold around a fifth of the sample.

Specimen: distant non-tumor lung tissue. This chain is built from TRBV11-2 and TRBJ2-5, with the D gene call left open. This clonotype originated in a man younger than 45 with non-small cell lung cancer. CDR3 region: CASSPGPDQETQYF. The DNA sequence is TGTGCCAGCAGCCCAGGACCGGATCAAGAGACCCAGTACTTC.